This paragraph reports one TCR beta chain. The CDR3 has 15 residues. From germline, CDR1 is SGHTA and CDR2 FQGTGA. Trimming at V came to 5 bases and at J to 0 bases, leaving 5 bases not matched to a gene. In the study's own analysis: Estimated nucleated cell counts came from reference gene primer amplification. Method: immunoSEQ multiplex PCR; TCRdb's copy keeps in-frame clones and lacks some. D and trimming were read from the DNA, whereas the V and J calls and clone size are those reported in that table. The sample includes fewer than 300,000 clones, more than 75% of them seen just once. The data derive from a study of blood T cell repertoires in COVID-19. Looking at the study overall: From T cells, B-cell-depleted T cells, or PBMCs came the material, which was cDNA or gDNA.

This chain uses TRBV7-3 with TRBJ2-5, with TRBD1 matching 8 bases. Sequencing was performed on peripheral blood. The receptor was isolated from a woman aged 45-60 years with acute or convalescent COVID-19. In DNA, the CDR3 is TGTGCCAGCAGCCCACAACAGGGGGACCAAGAGACCCAGTACTTC. This encodes CASSPQQGDQETQYF.